Sequencing of this T cell receptor (beta chain) was carried out in a study of radiotherapy plus CTLA-4 blockade in lung cancer. The assay was immunoSEQ multiplex PCR, and TCRdb's table has in-frame clones only and misses some. The sample lists approximately 28,000 clones; over 75% were seen once. The germline CDR1 and CDR2 sequences are SGHRS and YFSETQ. Trimming removed 4 bases from V and 6 bases from J, with 13 bases in between. The CDR3 has 13 residues. This sequence was found in a human donor with non-small cell lung cancer who had stable disease on radiotherapy plus ipilimumab. J is TRBJ1-1 and V is TRBV5-1; possible D gene TRBD1, 5 bases. The sample consisted of peripheral blood, taken from a patient treated with radiotherapy plus ipilimumab. The CDR3 bases are TGCGCCAGCAGCGTGGGGGGAGTAGCTGAAGCTTTCTTT. The encoded protein is CASSVGGVAEAFF.